Below, 9 T cell receptor beta chains from the same sample are listed, as sequenced in a study of PD-L1 blockade in urothelial cancer. Measured with immunoSEQ multiplex PCR; TCRdb has only the in-frame clones, and not every one. The profile shows approximately 100,000 clones, about nine tenths of them singletons. The sample here was PBMCs, taken around atezolizumab (anti-PD-L1) treatment. These receptors were collected from a woman aged 80 or over with urothelial cancer.

The genes are TRBV27 and TRBJ2-5, with D possibly being TRBD1 (5 bases). This CDR3 has 14 amino acids. With 1 base removed from V and 5 bases from J, the gap between germline ends came to 11 bases. The germline CDR1 and CDR2 sequences are MNHEY and SMNVEV (reference sequence). Here the CDR3 reads CASSLYPGPETQYF. The DNA for the CDR3 is TGTGCCAGCAGTTTATACCCAGGGCCGGAGACCCAGTACTTC.

The chain carries TRBV4-2 and TRBJ2-2, with a possible D match to TRBD2 (5 bases). V lost 0 bases, J lost 6 bases, and 14 bases lay in between. Germline V gene data show CDR1 as LGHNA and CDR2 as YNFKEQ. The CDR3 contains 16 residues. The CDR3 loop is CASSQDLGRAAGELFF. The CDR3 coding sequence is TGTGCCAGCAGCCAAGATTTGGGAAGAGCGGCCGGGGAGCTGTTTTTT.

V usage is TRBV23-1 and J usage is TRBJ2-4; possible D gene TRBD2, 5 bases. TRBV23-1 is assigned to the ORF class and has an uncertain function. CDR3 length: 14 amino acids. V was trimmed by 1 base and J by 8 bases, leaving 12 bases between them. In DNA form, the CDR3 reads TGCGCCAGCAGTCAATATACTAGAAGGGACATTCAGTACTTC. Its translation is CASSQYTRRDIQYF.

The chain couples TRBV14 to TRBJ2-7, with 9 positions matching TRBD1. V dropped 4 bases and J dropped 5; count of bases not matched to a gene: 9. The CDR3 loop spans 15 amino acids. In germline, CDR1 is SGHDN, CDR2 FVKESK. The CDR3 DNA reads as TGTGCCAGCAGCCCGCGACAGGGGGGCGGCCACGAGCAGTACTTC. This translates into CASSPRQGGGHEQYF.

This clone was observed once. The CDR3 protein is CASGIGANTEAFF. The DNA of the CDR3 is TGTGCCAGCGGAATTGGGGCGAACACTGAAGCTTTCTTT. The chain recombines TRBV6-1 with TRBJ1-1; possible D gene TRBD1, 5 bases. The V end lost 8 bases, the J end lost 1 base, and 11 bases lay between the germline ends. Germline-derived CDR1 and CDR2 are MNHNS and SASEGT. The CDR3 extends over 13 amino acids.

The chain uses TRBV2 and TRBJ1-4, with D uncertain. The V and J ends lost 7 bases and 2 bases respectively, with 11 bases between them. There are 14 residues in the CDR3. From germline, CDR1 is SNHLY and CDR2 FYNNEI. CDR3 nucleotides: TGTGCCAGCACCGTGAGGATTACTAATGAAAAACTGTTTTTT. Translation gives CASTVRITNEKLFF.

The table lists this clone with a count of one. The chain employs TRBV9 and TRBJ2-2, with TRBD1 matching over 7 bases. The CDR3 covers 14 residues. Germline CDR1 reads SGDLS; CDR2 reads YYNGEE. J lost 6 bases, V lost 0 bases, and 2 bases had no gene match. Here the CDR3 DNA reads TGTGCCAGCAGCGTAGCGACAGGGCCCGGGGAGCTGTTTTTT. Residues: CASSVATGPGELFF.

The gene calls are TRBV5-1 and TRBJ2-7; 9 bases are shared with TRBD1. Germline assignment: CDR1 SGHRS and CDR2 YFSETQ. The ends lost 4 bases at V and 5 bases at J; junction bases unmatched: 13. The CDR3 totals 16 residues. The CDR3 sequence is CASSTSVGTGLHEQYF. CDR3 coding DNA: TGCGCCAGCAGCACATCCGTCGGGACAGGGTTGCACGAGCAGTACTTC.

V and J are TRBV4-1 and TRBJ2-1, with D tentatively TRBD1 (6 bases). V was pared by 6 bases and J by 2 bases, with 14 bases between. This CDR3 has 15 residues. Germline V gene sequence: CDR1 MGHRA, CDR2 YSYEKL. The CDR3 DNA reads TGCGCCAGCAGGACAACTACAGGGCCCTACAATGAGCAGTTCTTC. This codes for CASRTTTGPYNEQFF.